The 21 T cell receptor beta chains in this list originate from one sample, sequenced in a study of siplizumab effects on memory and regulatory T cells. TCRdb keeps only in-frame clones here, not all; method: immunoSEQ multiplex PCR. Of 75,000 to 100,000 clones in the sample, around 94% are singletons; the top ten hold 1% to 1.5%. The sequenced sample was non-Treg CD4+ T cells sorted from blood. Receptor source: a human donor in good health.

The chain links TRBV19 to TRBJ1-3, with D possibly matching TRBD1 (5 bases). Germline V lookup: CDR1 LNHDA, CDR2 SQIVND (reference sequence). The CDR3 is 15 residues long. Deletions cut 4 bases from V and 0 bases from J, with 10 bases between. CDR3: CASSTTVHSGNTIYF. Here the CDR3 DNA reads TGTGCCAGTAGTACGACAGTCCACTCTGGAAACACCATATATTTT.

The chain joins TRBV2 to TRBJ1-5, with D hard to call. Germline CDR1 and CDR2: SNHLY and FYNNEI. V gave up 6 bases and J gave up 5 bases, with 17 bases separating them. The CDR3 consists of 15 residues. CDR3 loop: CASSLRLSRDQPQHF. The CDR3 DNA reads as TGTGCCAGCAGCCTACGACTTTCCCGAGATCAGCCCCAGCATTTT.

The chain combines TRBV19 with TRBJ2-5; the D gene is possibly TRBD2 (5 bases). Germline loops: CDR1 LNHDA, CDR2 SQIVND (reference sequence). The CDR3 is 13 residues long. V was clipped by 7 bases and J by 2 bases, with 11 bases between them. This CDR3 reads CASNQRSQETQYF. CDR3 DNA sequence: TGTGCCAGTAACCAGCGGTCTCAAGAGACCCAGTACTTC.

V is TRBV6-5 and J is TRBJ2-1; the match to TRBD1 covers 8 bases. Losses at the gene ends were 6 bases for V and 6 bases for J; bases not matched to a gene: 10. Germline lookup yields CDR1 MNHEY and CDR2 SVGAGI. CDR3 length equals 15 residues. The CDR3 nucleotides read TGTGCCAGCAGAAAGACAGGGGCCATGTCCAATGAGCAGTTCTTC. Residues: CASRKTGAMSNEQFF.

The chain has TRBV10-3 and TRBJ2-1; 8 nucleotides line up with TRBD1. Germline V gene sequence: CDR1 ENHRY, CDR2 SYGVKD. V gave up 6 bases and J gave up 8 bases; unmatched junction bases: 6. The CDR3 runs 13 residues. The CDR3 nucleotides are TGTGCCATCAGAGGACAGGGTGGGGATGAGCAGTTCTTC. As protein: CAIRGQGGDEQFF.

J is TRBJ1-5 and V is TRBV4-1, with D perhaps matching TRBD1 (6 bases). CDR1 is MGHRA, CDR2 YSYEKL, per germline. The CDR3 extends over 16 amino acids. V was trimmed by 4 bases and J by 0 bases, leaving 13 bases between them. In DNA, the CDR3 is TGCGCCAGCAGCCCGACTCAGGGGCTTAGCAATCAGCCCCAGCATTTT. Its protein product is CASSPTQGLSNQPQHF.

This clone occurred once. V gene TRBV19 combines with J gene TRBJ1-3; TRBD1 is a possible D gene (5 bases). CDR3 size: 16 residues. V was pared by 5 bases and J by 0 bases, with 14 bases between. In germline, CDR1 is LNHDA, CDR2 SQIVND (reference sequence). The CDR3 is CASSPEDSFSGNTIYF. DNA for the CDR3: TGTGCCAGTAGTCCCGAAGACAGCTTCTCTGGAAACACCATATATTTT. Variable domain in full (rest from reference TRBV19 and TRBJ1-3): DGGITQSPKYLFRKEGQNVTLSCEQNLNHDAMYWYRQDPGQGLRLIYYSQIVNDFQKGDIAEGYSVSREKKESFPLTVTSAQKNPTAFYLCASSPEDSFSGNTIYFGEGSWLTVV.

The chain links TRBV30 to TRBJ2-1, with 12 bases matching TRBD2. Germline V gene lookup returns CDR1 GTSNPN and CDR2 SVGIG (reference sequence). V was clipped by 2 bases and J by 5 bases; unmatched bases: 4. The CDR3 extends over 15 amino acids. This CDR3 reads CAWSYRLAGDNEQFF. CDR3 in DNA: TGTGCCTGGAGTTACCGACTAGCGGGGGACAATGAGCAGTTCTTC. Full variable domain (rest looked up from reference TRBV30 and TRBJ2-1): SQTIHQWPATLVQPVGSPLSLECTVEGTSNPNLYWYRQAAGRGLQLLFYSVGIGQISSEVPQNLSASRPQDRQFILSSKKLLLSDSGFYLCAWSYRLAGDNEQFFGPGTRLTVL.

The chain links TRBV7-3 to TRBJ1-1; D gene ambiguous. Germline values: CDR1 SGHTA, CDR2 FQGTGA. V lost 1 base, J lost 1 base, and 7 bases lay in between. The CDR3 sequence is 14 residues long. CDR3 in amino acids: CASSLNSGNTEAFF. Written as DNA, the CDR3 is TGTGCCAGCAGCTTAAATTCGGGGAACACTGAAGCTTTCTTT. The whole variable domain, remainder taken from reference TRBV7-3 and TRBJ1-1, is GAGVSQTPSNKVTEKGKYVELRCDPISGHTALYWYRQSLGQGPEFLIYFQGTGAADDSGLPNDRFFAVRPEGSVSTLKIQRTERGDSAVYLCASSLNSGNTEAFFGQGTRLTVV.

The chain recombines TRBV7-7 with TRBJ2-1, with a weak D call TRBD1 (6 bases). The germline V gene has CDR1 SSHAT and CDR2 FNYEAQ (reference sequence). Deletions cut 4 bases from V and 10 bases from J, with 17 bases between. This CDR3 region has 14 residues. CDR3 sequence (DNA): TGTGCCAGCAGCTCCTCAACGGGACACCGAGAGCAGTTCTTC. It is translated as CASSSSTGHREQFF.

This clone has just one count. This chain links TRBV29-1 with TRBJ1-1; TRBD1 might be the D (5 bases). The germline CDR1 and CDR2 sequences are SQVTM and ANQGSEA. V lost 4 bases and J lost 6, with 18 bases in between. The CDR3 runs to 14 residues. CDR3 nucleotides: TGCAGCGTTGTGCGGCCGGCGTTGGGGGCTGAAGCTTTCTTT. This codes for CSVVRPALGAEAFF.

J is TRBJ2-5 and V is TRBV5-4; D is possibly TRBD1 or TRBD2 (5 bases each). In germline, CDR1 is SGHNT, CDR2 YYREEE (reference sequence). The length of the CDR3 is 15 residues. V gave up 4 bases and J gave up 2 bases, with 15 bases separating them. The chain's CDR3 is CASSRRQTGQETQYF. CDR3 DNA: TGTGCCAGCAGCAGAAGACAGACGGGGCAAGAGACCCAGTACTTC. Looking up the rest from reference TRBV5-4 and TRBJ2-5 gives the full variable domain: ETGVTQSPTHLIKTRGQQVTLRCSSQSGHNTVSWYQQALGQGPQFIFQYYREEENGRGNFPPRFSGLQFPNYSSELNVNALELDDSALYLCASSRRQTGQETQYFGPGTRLLVL.

CDR3 nucleotide sequence: TGTGCCAGCAGCCTCTCGGGCACAGATACGCAGTATTTT. Translated: CASSLSGTDTQYF. The rearrangement links TRBV7-9 to TRBJ2-3; unclear D gene. CDR3 length: 13 amino acids. V was shortened by 5 bases and J by 1 base, with 7 bases between the two germline ends. Germline V gene data show CDR1 as SEHNR and CDR2 as FQNEAQ (reference sequence).

This sequence joins TRBV5-1 and TRBJ1-2; D unclear. The CDR3 is 16 residues long. Trimming removed 5 bases from V and 2 bases from J, with 19 bases in between. Germline CDR1 and CDR2: SGHRS and YFSETQ. CDR3 DNA sequence: TGCGCCAGCAGTGAAAACCCATTAGGACGGAACTATGGCTACACCTTC. This translates into CASSENPLGRNYGYTF.

V usage is TRBV28 and J usage is TRBJ1-2, with D perhaps TRBD1 (5 bases). The V and J ends lost 2 bases and 7 bases respectively, with 11 bases between them. Per germline, CDR1 MDHEN and CDR2 SYDVKM. The CDR3 loop spans 13 amino acids. DNA of the CDR3: TGTGCCAGCAGTTTACCCGGGGGGAGTGGCTACACCTTC. This translates into CASSLPGGSGYTF.

The genes are TRBV9 and TRBJ2-6; 9 bases map to TRBD1. Germline V gene sequence: CDR1 SGDLS, CDR2 YYNGEE. The CDR3 totals 18 residues. J gave up 1 base and V 2 bases, and 7 bases lay outside the gene matches. The chain's CDR3 is CASSVRGQGGSGANVLTF. CDR3 nucleotide sequence: TGTGCCAGCAGCGTTAGGGGACAGGGAGGATCTGGGGCCAACGTCCTGACTTTC.

The chain uses TRBV7-3 and TRBJ2-1; no clear D. CDR1 is SGHTA and CDR2 is FQGTGA in the germline V gene. The CDR3 extends over 14 amino acids. Trimming removed 2 bases at V and 6 bases at J, with 11 bases between. The CDR3 is CASSLDGFGNEQFF. As DNA, the CDR3 is TGTGCCAGCAGCTTAGATGGGTTCGGCAATGAGCAGTTCTTC.

The chain employs TRBV6-5 and TRBJ2-7; 9 nucleotides align to TRBD1. Germline V gene data show CDR1 as MNHEY and CDR2 as SVGAGI. The CDR3 consists of 15 residues. V was pared by 6 bases and J by 1 base, with 7 bases of the junction left unmatched. Written as DNA, the CDR3 is TGTGCCAGCAGGGGGGACAGGGCGACATCCTACGAGCAGTACTTC. Translation gives CASRGDRATSYEQYF.

The V and J genes are TRBV10-3 and TRBJ1-3, with no clear D. The CDR3 has 12 residues. The V gene's germline CDR1 is ENHRY and CDR2 SYGVKD. Trimming shortened V by 1 base and J by 8 bases, and 6 bases separated the two germline ends. DNA of the CDR3: TGTGCCATCAGTGAGTTCATGGACACCATATATTTT. It is translated as CAISEFMDTIYF.

This rearrangement joins TRBV9 to TRBJ1-5; D remains ambiguous. Germline V lookup: CDR1 SGDLS, CDR2 YYNGEE. V was cut by 4 bases and J by 6 bases, with 11 bases left in between. The CDR3 runs to 13 residues. For the CDR3, the DNA is TGTGCCAGCAGCCCCACGGTGGGTCAGCCCCAGCATTTT. The encoded protein is CASSPTVGQPQHF.

The chain links TRBV6-1 to TRBJ2-7, with TRBD2 as a possible D gene (6 bases). Germline V gene lookup returns CDR1 MNHNS and CDR2 SASEGT. The CDR3 sequence is 13 residues long. The V end was cut by 3 bases, the J end by 4 bases, with 10 bases between. Written as DNA, the CDR3 is TGTGCCAGCAGTGATCTTCGGGGGTACGAGCAGTACTTC. This sequence encodes CASSDLRGYEQYF.